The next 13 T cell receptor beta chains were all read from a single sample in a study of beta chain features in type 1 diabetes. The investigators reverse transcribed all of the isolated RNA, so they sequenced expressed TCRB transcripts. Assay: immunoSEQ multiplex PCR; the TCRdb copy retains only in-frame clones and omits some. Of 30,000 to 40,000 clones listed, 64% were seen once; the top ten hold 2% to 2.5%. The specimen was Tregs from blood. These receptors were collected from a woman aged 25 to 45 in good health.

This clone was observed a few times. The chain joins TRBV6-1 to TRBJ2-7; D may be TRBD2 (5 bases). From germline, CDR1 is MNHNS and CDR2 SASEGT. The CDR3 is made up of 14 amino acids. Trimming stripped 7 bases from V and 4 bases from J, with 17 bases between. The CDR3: CASNDLGVGYEQYF. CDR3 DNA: TGTGCCAGCAATGACCTGGGAGTGGGTTACGAGCAGTACTTC.

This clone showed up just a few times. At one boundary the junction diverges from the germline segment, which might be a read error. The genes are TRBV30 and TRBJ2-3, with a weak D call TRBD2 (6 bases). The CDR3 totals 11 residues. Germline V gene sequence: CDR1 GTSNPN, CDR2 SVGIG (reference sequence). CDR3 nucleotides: TGTGCCGGGAGGACCGAGGGTACGCAGTATTTT. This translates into CAGRTEGTQYF.

CDR3 sequence: CASRPQFTGELFF. For the CDR3, the DNA is TGTGCCAGCAGGCCACAGTTCACCGGGGAGCTGTTTTTT. This chain uses TRBV7-2 with TRBJ2-2; D unresolved. The germline CDR1 and CDR2 sequences are SGHTA and FQGNSA. The CDR3 consists of 13 residues. V lost 6 bases, J lost 4 bases, and 9 bases lay in between. Based on the CDR3 plus reference TRBV7-2 and TRBJ2-2, the full variable domain is GAGVSQSPSNKVTEKGKDVELRCDPISGHTALYWYRQSLGQGLEFLIYFQGNSAPDKSGLPSDRFSAERTGGSVSTLTIQRTQQEDSAVYLCASRPQFTGELFFGEGSRLTVL.

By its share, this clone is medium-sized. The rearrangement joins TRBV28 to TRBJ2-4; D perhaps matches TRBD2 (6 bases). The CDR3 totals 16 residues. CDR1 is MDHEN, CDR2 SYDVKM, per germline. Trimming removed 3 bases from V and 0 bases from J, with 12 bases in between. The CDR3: CASSFPGLLAKNIQYF. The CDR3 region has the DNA TGTGCCAGCAGTTTTCCGGGACTTTTAGCCAAAAACATTCAGTACTTC.

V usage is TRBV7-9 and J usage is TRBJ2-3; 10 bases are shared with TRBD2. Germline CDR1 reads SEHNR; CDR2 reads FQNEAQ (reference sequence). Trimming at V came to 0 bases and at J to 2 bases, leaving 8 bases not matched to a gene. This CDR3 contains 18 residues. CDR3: CASSLAGRLAGVTDTQYF. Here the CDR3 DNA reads TGTGCCAGCAGCTTAGCCGGTAGACTAGCGGGTGTCACAGATACGCAGTATTTT.

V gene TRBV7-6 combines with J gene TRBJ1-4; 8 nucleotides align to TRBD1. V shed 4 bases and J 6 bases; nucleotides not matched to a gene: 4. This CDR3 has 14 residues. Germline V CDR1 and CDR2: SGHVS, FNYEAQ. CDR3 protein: CASSYRGGDEKLFF. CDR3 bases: TGTGCCAGCAGCTACAGGGGGGGGGATGAAAAACTGTTTTTT.

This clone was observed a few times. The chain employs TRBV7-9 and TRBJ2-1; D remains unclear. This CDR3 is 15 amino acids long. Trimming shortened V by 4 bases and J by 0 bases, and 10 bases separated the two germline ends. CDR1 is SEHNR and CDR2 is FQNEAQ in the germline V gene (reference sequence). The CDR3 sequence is CASSSSGLSYNEQFF. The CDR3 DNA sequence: TGTGCCAGCAGCTCGAGTGGGCTCTCCTACAATGAGCAGTTCTTC.

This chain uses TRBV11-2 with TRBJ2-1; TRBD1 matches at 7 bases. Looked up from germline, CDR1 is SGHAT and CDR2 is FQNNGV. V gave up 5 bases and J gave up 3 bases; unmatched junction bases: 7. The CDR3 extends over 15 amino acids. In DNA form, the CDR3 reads TGTGCCAGCAGCAGTGGACAGGCGAGCTACAATGAGCAGTTCTTC. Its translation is CASSSGQASYNEQFF.

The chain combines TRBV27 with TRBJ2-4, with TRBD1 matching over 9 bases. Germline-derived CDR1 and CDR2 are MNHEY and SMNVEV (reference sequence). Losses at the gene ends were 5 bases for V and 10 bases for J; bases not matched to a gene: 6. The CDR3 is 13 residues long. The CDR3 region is CASSPRQGGIQYF. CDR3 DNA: TGTGCCAGCAGTCCTCGACAGGGGGGGATTCAGTACTTC.

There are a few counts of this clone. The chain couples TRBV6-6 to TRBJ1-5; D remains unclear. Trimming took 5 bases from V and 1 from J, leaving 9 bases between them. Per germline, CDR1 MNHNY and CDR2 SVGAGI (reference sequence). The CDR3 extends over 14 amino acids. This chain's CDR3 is CASSDTTSNQPQHF. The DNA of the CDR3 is TGTGCCAGCAGTGACACCACAAGCAATCAGCCCCAGCATTTT.

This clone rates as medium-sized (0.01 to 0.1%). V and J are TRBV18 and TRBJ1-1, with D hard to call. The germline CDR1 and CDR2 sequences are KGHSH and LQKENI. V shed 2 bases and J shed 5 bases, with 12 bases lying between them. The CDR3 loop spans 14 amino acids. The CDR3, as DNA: TGTGCCAGCTCACCAGCCGGTGCCGTGACTGAAGCTTTCTTT. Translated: CASSPAGAVTEAFF.

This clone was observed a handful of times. The CDR3 nucleotides are TGTGCCAGCAGCTTCGACAGGGTTCGCGAGCAGTACTTC. This codes for CASSFDRVREQYF. The chain is built from TRBV7-2 and TRBJ2-7, with 7 bases fitting TRBD1. V lost 3 bases to trimming and J lost 6 bases; unmatched junction nucleotides: 5. There are 13 residues in the CDR3. Germline V gene lookup returns CDR1 SGHTA and CDR2 FQGNSA.

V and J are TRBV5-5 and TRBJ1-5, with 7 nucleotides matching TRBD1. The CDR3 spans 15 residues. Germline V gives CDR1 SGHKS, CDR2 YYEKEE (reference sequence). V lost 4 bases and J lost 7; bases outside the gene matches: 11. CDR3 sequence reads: CASSKGTDKEQPQHF. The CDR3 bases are TGTGCCAGCAGCAAAGGGACAGACAAGGAGCAGCCCCAGCATTTT.